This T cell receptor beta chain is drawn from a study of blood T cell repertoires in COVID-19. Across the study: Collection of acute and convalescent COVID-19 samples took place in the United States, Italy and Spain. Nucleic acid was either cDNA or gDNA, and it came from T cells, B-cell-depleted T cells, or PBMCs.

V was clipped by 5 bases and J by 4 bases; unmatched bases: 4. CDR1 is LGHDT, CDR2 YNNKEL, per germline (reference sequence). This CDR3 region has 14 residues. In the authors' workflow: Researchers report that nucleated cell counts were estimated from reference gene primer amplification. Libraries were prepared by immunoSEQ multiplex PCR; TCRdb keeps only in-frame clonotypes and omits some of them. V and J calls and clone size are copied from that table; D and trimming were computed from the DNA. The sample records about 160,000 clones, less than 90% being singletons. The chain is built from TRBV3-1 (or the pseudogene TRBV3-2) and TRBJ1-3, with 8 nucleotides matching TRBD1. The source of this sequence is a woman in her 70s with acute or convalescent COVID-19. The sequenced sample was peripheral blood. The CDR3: CASSATGEGNTIYF. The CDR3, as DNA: TGTGCCAGCAGCGCGACAGGGGAAGGAAACACCATATATTTT.